This entry features one T cell receptor (beta chain) sequence. What it binds is unknown. The CDR3 has 16 amino acids. After removal of 5 bases from V and 4 bases from J, the junction contained 10 bases not matched to a gene. Germline V lookup: CDR1 PRHDT, CDR2 FYEKMQ (reference sequence). This entry comes from a study of shared clonotypes between healthy human individuals. Whole-study context: Donors had three CD4 naive, three CD4 memory, two CD8 naive and one CD8 memory plate apiece.

Study-wide results and caveats: Sorted-subset sequencing was shown by rarefaction to be incomplete despite large depth.

Naive CD8 isolation took CD45RO-negative cells positively selected for CCR7 and excluded terminally differentiated effector memory CD45RA+ cells. Genomic DNA from each subset was divided evenly over several immunoSEQ plates. Authors' methods: ImmunoSEQ sequences covered only the junction and lacked quality scores; filtering therefore differed. Profiled with immunoSEQ multiplex PCR; TCRdb holds only in-frame clones, not every one. The V and J calls and clone size were taken over from that table, and D and trimming were inferred from the DNA. Of 1.5 million to 2.5 million clones in the sample, just under 95% were seen once.

The TCR sequence derives from a man aged 18 to 30 in good health. Sequenced sample: naive CD8+ T cells sorted from blood. The V gene is TRBV13, the J gene TRBJ2-3, with TRBD1 identical over 9 bases. DNA for the CDR3: TGTGCCAGCAGCGTCGTCCAGGACAGGGGTCCAGATACGCAGTATTTT. Protein: CASSVVQDRGPDTQYF.